What follows is one T cell receptor (beta chain) and its context. This clonotype was seen more than once but under ten times. Its binding antigen is unknown. Per-base qualities were not stored, and no clone one base away is much larger. Including the terminal cysteine and phenylalanine, the CDR3 comprises 15 residues. Just the 45-base CDR3 DNA is kept, in frame starting at base 1. V loses 5 bases at its end and J loses 2 bases; junction bases beyond the gene matches: 2. In the germline V gene, CDR1 corresponds to MGHRA and CDR2 to YSYEKL. Donors were 39 systemically healthy Caucasian individuals from Russia aged roughly 6 to 95 years. Each donor gave about 9.7 milliliters of peripheral blood, drawn into EDTA-treated Vacutainer tubes. PBMCs were isolated by Ficoll-Paque density-gradient centrifugation, with at least 7 million obtained per sample. Trizol reagent was used to extract total RNA from PBMCs, with at least 6 micrograms per sample. For every donor, flow cytometry on a PBMC aliquot measured the percentage of naive CD45RAhigh/CD27high T cells.

The protocol used for the library was 5' RACE. The run used an Illumina HiSeq 2500. The second PCR ran for roughly 7 to 12 cycles and used a J-beta primer mix along with a sample-barcoded 5' primer. A template-switch 5' adaptor carrying 12 random nucleotides introduced a unique molecular identifier onto each TCR beta cDNA molecule. Each sample yielded at least 2.5 million CDR3-containing paired-end reads. First-strand cDNA was synthesized from all RNA with the Mint cDNA synthesis kit, primed by a TRBC-specific oligonucleotide. All cDNA was treated with uracil-DNA glycosylase and then went through a first 18-cycle PCR with the universal primers M1SS and BC2_uni_R. The authors' pipeline ran thus. Normalization of each sample was performed by random selection of 1 million high-quality reads, each carrying a distinct molecular identifier. Instead of being binned into consensus sequences, reads that shared molecular identifiers were thrown out. MiTCR, set to a Q25 quality threshold and the strictest error-elimination algorithm, was used for CDR3 identification, clonotype clustering and error correction. A nonparametric unseen species model with Euler transformation was used to estimate a lower bound on total TCR beta diversity. The raw public reads went through TCRdb reprocessing: fastp at Q25, MiXCR clone calling, in-frame beta chains kept. Every distinct CDR3 protein forms one entry, paired with its most common genes and DNA. V and J calls and clone size were set by TCRdb, not the authors. The sample profile shows about 900,000 distinct CDR3 sequences; around 48% of them were found once. The ten largest clonotypes hold roughly an eighth of the sample.

The data derive from a study of blood T cells in healthy people across ages (dated by TCRdb to between 2014 and 2017). A note on the overall study: Template switching captured roughly one uniquely barcoded TCR beta cDNA molecule per two T cells in model experiments. Using deep sequencing normalized with unique cDNA molecular identifiers, the study measured how TCR beta repertoire diversity changes with age. The donors were split into four age groups: young (average approximately 16 years), middle-aged (roughly 39), aged (approximately 60) and long-lived (82). Donors of different ages were randomly distributed across sequencing lanes to avoid experimental bias. Using the same blood draw, the study looked at two additional independent replicas of 1 million unique cDNA reads for two donors, one aged 18 to 30 and the other aged 80 or older.

Broader findings and caveats from the paper: Donor CMV infection status was unknown, potentially confounding age-related changes in expanded clonotypes. Conclusive comparison of naive and antigen-experienced compartments was prevented by the profiling of bulk unsorted PBMCs. Compared with the aged group, more naive CD4+ T cells, fewer expanded clones and increased TCR diversity were shown by the long-lived group, suggesting age selection. A strong correlation was found between observed TCR beta diversity and the percentage of naive T cells measured by flow cytometry. As age increased, observed TCR beta diversity per million T cells dropped in a roughly linear way, and a significant reduction was already evident by age 40. Total diversity estimates from one million sequenced T cells were considered lower bounds and underestimates.

The clonotype comes from a man younger than 45 in good health. Here the chain combines TRBV4-1 and TRBJ2-1; TRBD2 agrees with 11 junctional bases. The sequenced sample was blood. CDR3 sequence: CASSYSGGAYNEQFF. At the DNA level, the sequence is TGCGCCAGCAGCTATAGCGGGGGGGCCTACAATGAGCAGTTCTTC.